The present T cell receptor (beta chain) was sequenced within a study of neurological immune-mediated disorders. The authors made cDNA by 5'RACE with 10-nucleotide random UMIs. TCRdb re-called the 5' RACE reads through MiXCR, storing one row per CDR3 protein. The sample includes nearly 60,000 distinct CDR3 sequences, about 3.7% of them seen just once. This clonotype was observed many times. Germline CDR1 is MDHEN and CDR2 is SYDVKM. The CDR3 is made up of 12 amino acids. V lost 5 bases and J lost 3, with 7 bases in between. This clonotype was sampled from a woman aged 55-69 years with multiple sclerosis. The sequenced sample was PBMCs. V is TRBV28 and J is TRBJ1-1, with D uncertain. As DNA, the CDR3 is TGTGCCAGCAGTAGTTTTTACACTGAAGCTTTCTTT. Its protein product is CASSSFYTEAFF.